This T cell receptor (beta chain) was observed in a study of identical twins. TCRdb recomputed calls from the 5' RACE reads with MiXCR, one row per CDR3 protein. The sample has about 900,000 distinct CDR3 sequences; around 12% are singletons. Study-level points and caveats: Excess sharing by twins proved weaker in beta out-of-frame sequences. Memory repertoires showed no such pattern, whereas abundant cord blood beta clonotypes carried fewer insertions. Models underpredicted monozygotic twin sharing of out-of-frame TCR alpha.

Each donor was a healthy Caucasian. This clonotype showed up just a few times. The antigen remains undetermined. Mismatch with germline at one junction end may stem from a read error. Germline loops: CDR1 SGDLS, CDR2 YYNGEE. This CDR3 is 15 amino acids long. The same specimen was also included in a second study, on yellow fever vaccine responses in identical twins.

Sequences were obtained from PBMCs. The genes are TRBV9 and TRBJ2-3; D is perhaps TRBD1 or TRBD2 (6 bases each). This receptor was obtained from a woman between 18 and 29 years old in good health. CDR3 sequence reads: CASSVGVGGTYTQYF. CDR3 sequence (DNA): TGTGCCAGCAGCGTAGGGGTCGGGGGCACATATACGCAGTATTTT.